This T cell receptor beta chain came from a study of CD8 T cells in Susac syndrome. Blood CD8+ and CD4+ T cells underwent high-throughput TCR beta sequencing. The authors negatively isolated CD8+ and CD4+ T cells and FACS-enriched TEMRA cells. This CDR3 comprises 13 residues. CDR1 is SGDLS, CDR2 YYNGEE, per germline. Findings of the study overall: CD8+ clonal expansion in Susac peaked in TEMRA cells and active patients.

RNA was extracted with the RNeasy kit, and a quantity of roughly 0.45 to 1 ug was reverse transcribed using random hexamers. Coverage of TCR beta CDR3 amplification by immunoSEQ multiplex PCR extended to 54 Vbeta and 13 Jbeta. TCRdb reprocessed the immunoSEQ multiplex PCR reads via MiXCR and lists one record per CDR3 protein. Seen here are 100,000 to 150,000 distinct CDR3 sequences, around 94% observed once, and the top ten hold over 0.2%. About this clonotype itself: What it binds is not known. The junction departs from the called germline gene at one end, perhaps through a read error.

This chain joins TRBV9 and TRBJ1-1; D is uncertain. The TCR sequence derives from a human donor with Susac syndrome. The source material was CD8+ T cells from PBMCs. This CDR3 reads CVSSVDKGAEAFF. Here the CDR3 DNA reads TGTGTCAGCAGCGTAGATAAGGGAGCTGAAGCTTTCTTT. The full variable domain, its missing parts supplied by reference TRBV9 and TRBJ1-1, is DSGVTQTPKHLITATGQRVTLRCSPRSGDLSVYWYQQSLDQGLQFLIQYYNGEERAKGNILERFSAQQFPDLHSELNLSSLELGDSALYFCVSSVDKGAEAFFGQGTRLTVV.